These T cell receptor beta chains were read from a single sample in a study of cytomegalovirus exposure and HLA in healthy donors. Generated by immunoSEQ multiplex PCR, the TCRdb table keeps only in-frame clones and is missing some. In the table there are about 130,000 clones, around 8.5% of which are singletons. Sequencing input: PBMCs. The receptor source for this set is a man aged 40-55 years in good health and CMV-seronegative. Both conserved end residues are part of each CDR3. The D gene is left open where the match is weak. A row's size may be missing; if present it is once, few, many or a size class.

clone size	V gene	D gene	J gene	CDR3 protein	CDR3 DNA
few	TRBV5-1	.	TRBJ1-6	CASSLGEGGRSPLHF	TGCGCCAGCAGCTTGGGGGAGGGTGGCCGCTCACCCCTCCACTTT
.	TRBV6-5	TRBD1	TRBJ2-7	CASSNPGTGYYEQYF	TGTGCCAGCAGCAACCCCGGGACAGGGTACTACGAGCAGTACTTC
.	TRBV4-1	TRBD1	TRBJ1-2	CASSQGTGYGYTF	TGCGCCAGCAGCCAAGGGACAGGCTATGGCTACACCTTC
.	TRBV2	TRBD1	TRBJ1-5	CASSADRGHQPQHF	TGTGCCAGCAGTGCGGACAGGGGGCATCAGCCCCAGCATTTT
.	TRBV5-1	.	TRBJ2-3	CASSFSGPPDTQYF	TGCGCCAGCAGCTTCTCAGGGCCGCCAGATACGCAGTATTTT
.	TRBV19	.	TRBJ2-1	CATRLYNEQFF	TGTGCCACCCGTCTCTACAATGAGCAGTTCTTC
few	TRBV28	.	TRBJ2-5	CASSLRVASETQYF	TGTGCCAGCAGTCTCAGGGTGGCCTCAGAGACCCAGTACTTC
.	TRBV9	TRBD1	TRBJ1-1	CASSVTGQEDTEAFF	TGTGCCAGCAGCGTAACTGGACAGGAGGATACTGAAGCTTTCTTT
.	TRBV13	.	TRBJ1-1	CASSFPSSGTPNTEAFF	TGTGCCAGCAGCTTTCCTAGCTCCGGGACACCGAACACTGAAGCTTTCTTT
few	TRBV5-6	TRBD1	TRBJ2-7	CASSSLLDRANSYEQYF	TGTGCCAGCAGCTCGCTCCTTGACAGGGCGAACTCCTACGAGCAGTACTTC
.	TRBV11-2	.	TRBJ1-1	CASSLDRGGTEAFF	TGTGCCAGCAGCTTAGACAGGGGTGGGACTGAAGCTTTCTTT
few	TRBV5-1	.	TRBJ1-5	CASSLEPDNQPQHF	TGCGCCAGCAGCTTGGAACCAGACAATCAGCCCCAGCATTTT
few	TRBV11-2	.	TRBJ1-6	CASSFSGTANSPLHF	TGTGCCAGCAGCTTCTCCGGGACTGCTAATTCACCCCTCCACTTT
few	TRBV7-8	.	TRBJ2-1	CASSLRGSNSYNEQFF	TGTGCCAGCAGCCTGAGAGGGAGTAATTCCTACAATGAGCAGTTCTTC
few	TRBV18	.	TRBJ1-1	CASSPPNSMNTEAFF	TGTGCCAGCTCACCACCGAACAGCATGAACACTGAAGCTTTCTTT
.	TRBV5-1	TRBD1	TRBJ2-1	CASSFDRVNEQFF	TGCGCCAGCAGCTTCGACAGGGTCAATGAGCAGTTCTTC
.	TRBV5-1	.	TRBJ2-1	CASSLRGITIYEQFF	TGCGCCAGCAGCTTGAGGGGAATTACAATTTATGAGCAGTTCTTC
.	TRBV9	.	TRBJ1-6	CASSVDGGGELSPLHF	TGTGCCAGCAGCGTAGATGGGGGGGGCGAGTTGTCACCCCTCCACTTT
few	TRBV7-9	TRBD2	TRBJ2-1	CASSLAERGGSNEQFF	TGTGCCAGCAGCTTAGCGGAGCGGGGGGGCTCTAATGAGCAGTTCTTC
.	TRBV5-1	TRBD2	TRBJ2-3	CASSWTSNADTQYF	TGCGCCAGCAGCTGGACTAGCAACGCAGATACGCAGTATTTT
few	TRBV4-3	TRBD2	TRBJ2-3	CASSQGGGTDTQYF	TGCGCCAGCAGCCAGGGAGGGGGCACAGATACGCAGTATTTT
few	TRBV2	TRBD2	TRBJ2-1	CASSGQRGGNEQFF	TGTGCCAGCAGTGGCCAGCGGGGGGGCAATGAGCAGTTCTTC
few	TRBV5-1	.	TRBJ2-7	CASSLTAGTLDEQYF	TGCGCCAGCAGCTTGACTGCAGGGACTCTGGACGAGCAGTACTTC
few	TRBV5-6	.	TRBJ1-2	CASLRTGTSYGYTF	TGTGCCAGCCTTCGAACAGGTACTTCTTATGGCTACACCTTC
.	TRBV4-2	TRBD1	TRBJ2-7	CASSQLGQGQTYEQYF	TGTGCCAGCAGCCAACTAGGACAGGGGCAAACCTACGAGCAGTACTTC
few	TRBV4-1	.	TRBJ2-3	CASSRPESGDTQYF	TGCGCCAGCAGCCGACCCGAGTCGGGAGATACGCAGTATTTT
few	TRBV11-2	.	TRBJ1-2	CASSQLQGNYGYTF	TGTGCCAGCAGTCAATTACAGGGTAATTATGGCTACACCTTC
few	TRBV6-5	TRBD1	TRBJ1-5	CASRPQGGYNQPQHF	TGTGCCAGCAGGCCCCAGGGGGGATACAATCAGCCCCAGCATTTT
.	TRBV27	TRBD1	TRBJ1-2	CASSLSGQYGYTF	TGTGCCAGCAGTTTATCGGGACAGTATGGCTACACCTTC
.	TRBV25-1	TRBD1	TRBJ1-1	CATLDRVNTEAFF	TGTGCCACCCTGGACAGGGTGAACACTGAAGCTTTCTTT
.	TRBV19	TRBD2	TRBJ2-5	CASSIKRGTGETQYF	TGTGCCAGTAGTATTAAGCGGGGGACCGGGGAGACCCAGTACTTC
few	TRBV9	.	TRBJ2-6	CASSVGNRPNVLTF	TGTGCCAGCAGCGTAGGCAACAGGCCCAACGTCCTGACTTTC
few	TRBV13	TRBD1	TRBJ1-6	CASSLGTGLNNSPLHF	TGTGCCAGCAGCTTAGGGACAGGGCTTAATAATTCACCCCTCCACTTT
few	TRBV10-2	TRBD1	TRBJ1-2	CASSSTGTVNYGYTF	TGCGCCAGCTCATCCACCGGGACAGTTAACTATGGCTACACCTTC
few	TRBV7-7	TRBD2	TRBJ2-3	CASSPAGGQGDTQYF	TGTGCCAGCAGCCCGGCGGGGGGGCAGGGGGATACGCAGTATTTT
.	TRBV5-6	.	TRBJ1-4	CASSLAAGSEKLFF	TGTGCCAGCAGCTTGGCAGCGGGGAGTGAAAAACTGTTTTTT
few	TRBV6-1	.	TRBJ2-2	CASSEEGLNTGELFF	TGTGCCAGCAGTGAGGAGGGGCTGAACACCGGGGAGCTGTTTTTT
.	TRBV6-5	.	TRBJ1-2	CASSEGEYGYTF	TGTGCCAGCAGTGAAGGAGAGTATGGCTACACCTTC
few	TRBV11-2	TRBD2	TRBJ2-1	CASSFNGGEQFF	TGTGCCAGCAGCTTCAACGGGGGGGAGCAGTTCTTC
.	TRBV5-1	.	TRBJ1-1	CASSSTQGQNTEAFF	TGCGCCAGCAGCTCAACACAGGGCCAAAACACTGAAGCTTTCTTT
few	TRBV29-1	.	TRBJ1-1	CSVWPTENTEAFF	TGCAGCGTTTGGCCCACAGAGAACACTGAAGCTTTCTTT
few	TRBV10-3	.	TRBJ2-7	CAISGEQGYEQYF	TGTGCCATCAGTGGGGAACAGGGTTACGAGCAGTACTTC
.	TRBV6-6	.	TRBJ2-2	CASSYGASGELFF	TGTGCCAGCAGTTACGGGGCCTCCGGGGAGCTGTTTTTT
few	TRBV4-1	TRBD2	TRBJ2-1	CASSQDGGGVANEQFF	TGCGCCAGCAGCCAAGATGGCGGGGGGGTCGCCAATGAGCAGTTCTTC
few	TRBV7-6	TRBD1	TRBJ1-2	CASSLGLGQDYTF	TGTGCCAGCAGCTTAGGGTTGGGACAGGACTACACCTTC
.	TRBV6-5	TRBD2	TRBJ2-2	CASSYTAGGSGELFF	TGTGCCAGCAGTTACACCGCCGGGGGGTCCGGGGAGCTGTTTTTT
.	TRBV7-6	TRBD2	TRBJ2-7	CASSGGDTYEQYF	TGTGCCAGCAGCGGGGGGGATACCTACGAGCAGTACTTC
few	TRBV23-1	.	TRBJ1-2	CASSLNSHYGYTF	TGCGCCAGCAGTCTCAACAGCCACTATGGCTACACCTTC
few	TRBV25-1	TRBD1	TRBJ2-7	CASSEDRSSYEQYF	TGTGCCAGCAGTGAGGACAGGTCTTCCTACGAGCAGTACTTC
.	TRBV5-6	.	TRBJ2-7	CASSLGAHEQYF	TGTGCCAGCAGCTTAGGGGCCCACGAGCAGTACTTC
few	TRBV2	TRBD1	TRBJ2-7	CATKEDRHYEQYF	TGTGCCACCAAGGAGGACAGGCACTACGAGCAGTACTTC
few	TRBV5-6	.	TRBJ2-7	CASSDPGHVYEQYF	TGTGCCAGCAGCGATCCGGGACACGTCTACGAGCAGTACTTC
few	TRBV19	TRBD1	TRBJ1-2	CASWDRAELDGYTF	TGTGCCAGTTGGGACAGGGCCGAATTAGATGGCTACACCTTC
.	TRBV11-2	.	TRBJ2-3	CASSDAGTSTHTQYF	TGTGCCAGCAGCGATGCCGGGACTTCCACCCATACGCAGTATTTT
.	TRBV5-4	.	TRBJ2-3	CASSLGHLVTDTQYF	TGTGCCAGCAGCTTGGGACACCTGGTCACAGATACGCAGTATTTT